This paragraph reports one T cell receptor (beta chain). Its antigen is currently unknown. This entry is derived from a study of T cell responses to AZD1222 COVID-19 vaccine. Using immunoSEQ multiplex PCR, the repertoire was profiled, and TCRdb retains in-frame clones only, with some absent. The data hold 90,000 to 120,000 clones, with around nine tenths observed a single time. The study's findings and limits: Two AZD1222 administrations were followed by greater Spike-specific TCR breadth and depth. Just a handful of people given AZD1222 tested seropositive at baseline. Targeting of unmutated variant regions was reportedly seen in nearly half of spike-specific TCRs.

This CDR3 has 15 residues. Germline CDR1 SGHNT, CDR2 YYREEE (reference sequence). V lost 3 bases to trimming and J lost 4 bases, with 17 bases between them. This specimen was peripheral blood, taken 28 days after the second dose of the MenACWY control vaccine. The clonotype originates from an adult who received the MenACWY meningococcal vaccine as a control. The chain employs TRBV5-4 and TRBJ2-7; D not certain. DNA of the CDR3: TGTGCCAGCAGCTCCGGACCCAGGACCGGGTACGAGCAGTACTTC. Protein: CASSSGPRTGYEQYF.